This is a list of T cell receptor beta chains from one sample in a study of T cells in Graves' hyperthyroidism and ophthalmopathy. TCRdb redid the calling of the multiplex PCR reads with MiXCR, one entry per CDR3 protein. The sample yields more than 500,000 distinct CDR3 sequences, 15% to 20% seen once. Material: blood. Source of these receptors: a woman aged 25 to 39 with Graves' ophthalmopathy. Each CDR3 is given with its conserved first and last residue. D genes are given only for firm matches. Not all rows give a size; the values are once, few, many and, for expanded clones, a class.

j_gene | len | v_gene | abundance | d_gene | CDR3aa | CDR3nt
TRBJ1-1 | 16 | TRBV7-8 | few | TRBD1 | CASSSWAGTGHNEAFF | TGTGCCAGCAGCTCCTGGGCCGGGACAGGCCACAATGAAGCTTTCTTT
TRBJ2-7 | 15 | TRBV13 | many | TRBD2 | CASSQEGLAAYEQYF | TGTGCCAGCAGCCAAGAGGGACTAGCTGCCTACGAGCAGTACTTC
TRBJ1-6 | 14 | TRBV5-1 | many | - | CASSLSGPPSPLHF | TGCGCCAGCAGCTTATCAGGTCCTCCTTCACCCCTCCACTTT
TRBJ2-5 | 14 | TRBV29-1 | few | - | CSVEIPGPQETQYF | TGCAGCGTTGAGATTCCGGGACCGCAAGAGACCCAGTACTTC
TRBJ2-1 | 16 | TRBV7-2 | - | TRBD2 | CASSLDLAGSYNEQFF | TGTGCCAGCAGCTTAGATCTAGCGGGAAGCTACAATGAGCAGTTCTTC
TRBJ2-5 | 15 | TRBV20-1 | many | TRBD2 | CSAHGTSGFQETQYF | TGCAGTGCTCACGGCACTAGCGGATTCCAAGAGACCCAGTACTTC
TRBJ2-5 | 17 | TRBV7-2 | - | - | CASSQALPVVAQETQYF | TGCGCCAGCAGCCAAGCACTCCCAGTTGTGGCCCAAGAGACCCAGTACTTC
TRBJ1-3 | 14 | TRBV3-1 | many | - | CASSQPPAGNTIYF | TGTGCCAGCAGCCAACCCCCTGCTGGAAACACCATATATTTT
TRBJ2-1 | 12 | TRBV10-3 | few | - | CATGGHYNEQFF | TGTGCCACCGGGGGCCACTACAATGAGCAGTTCTTC
TRBJ2-7 | 14 | TRBV3-2 | few | - | CASSQESSPYEQYF | TGTGCCAGCAGCCAAGAATCGTCACCCTACGAGCAGTACTTC
TRBJ2-7 | 11 | TRBV28 | many | TRBD1 | CATGDRGKQYF | TGTGCCACCGGGGACAGGGGTAAGCAGTACTTC
TRBJ2-7 | 13 | TRBV5-6 | many | - | CASSLISSYEQYF | TGTGCCAGCAGCTTGATCTCGAGCTACGAGCAGTACTTC
TRBJ2-1 | 15 | TRBV20-1 | many | TRBD2 | CSARLALAGVNEQFF | TGCAGTGCTAGACTCGCACTAGCGGGAGTCAATGAGCAGTTCTTC
TRBJ2-5 | 16 | TRBV7-2 | few | TRBD2 | CASSFSGGLGGETQYF | TGTGCCAGCAGCTTTAGTGGGGGACTAGGCGGGGAGACCCAGTACTTC
TRBJ2-7 | 15 | TRBV9 | - | - | CASSVGSGGSYEQYF | TGTGCCAGCAGCGTTGGTTCCGGGGGATCCTACGAGCAGTACTTC
TRBJ1-1 | 14 | TRBV25-1 | many | - | CASSESGRNTEAFF | TGTGCCAGCAGTGAATCCGGCAGGAACACTGAAGCTTTCTTT
TRBJ2-1 | 15 | TRBV7-8 | few | TRBD1 | CASSGRTGISLTQFF | TGTGCCAGCAGCGGAAGGACAGGGATTAGTTTAACGCAGTTCTTC
TRBJ1-2 | 13 | TRBV6-1 | many | - | CASAGGGIGGYTF | TGTGCCAGCGCGGGGGGTGGTATCGGTGGCTACACCTTC
TRBJ2-2 | 16 | TRBV7-8 | - | TRBD2 | CASSPRLAGGAGELFF | TGTGCCAGCAGCCCTAGACTAGCGGGAGGAGCCGGGGAGCTGTTTTTT
TRBJ2-5 | 14 | TRBV19 | - | TRBD2 | CASSPTSRQETQYF | TGTGCCAGTAGTCCGACTAGCAGACAAGAGACCCAGTACTTC
TRBJ2-1 | 16 | TRBV16 | few | - | CASSQSAHFSYNEQFF | TGTGCCAGCAGCCAATCGGCGCACTTCTCCTACAATGAGCAGTTCTTC
TRBJ2-1 | 13 | TRBV30 | many | - | CAWSGPGVREQFF | TGTGCCTGGAGCGGGCCGGGCGTGAGGGAGCAGTTCTTC
TRBJ1-2 | 14 | TRBV28 | many | - | CASSLWQDTYGYTF | TGTGCCAGCAGTTTATGGCAGGATACTTATGGCTACACCTTC
TRBJ2-3 | 14 | TRBV2 | many | - | CASDEGPHPDTQYF | TGTGCCAGCGATGAGGGACCCCATCCAGATACGCAGTATTTT
TRBJ2-5 | 14 | TRBV28 | many | - | CASSFRRLAETQYF | TGTGCCAGCAGTTTCAGGAGGCTAGCAGAGACCCAGTACTTC
TRBJ1-1 | 12 | TRBV12-3/TRBV12-4 | - | - | CASSNGGTEAFF | TGTGCCAGCAGTAACGGGGGCACTGAAGCTTTCTTT
TRBJ2-3 | 17 | TRBV11-2 | many | - | CASSLVGLPTSTDTQYF | TGTGCCAGCAGCTTAGTCGGACTACCTACTAGCACAGATACGCAGTATTTT
TRBJ1-2 | 13 | TRBV28 | few | - | CASSFLGQSGYTF | TGTGCCAGCAGTTTCCTCGGGCAGTCTGGCTACACCTTC
TRBJ2-7 | 13 | TRBV7-2 | - | - | CASSMGGHYEQYF | TGTGCCAGCAGTATGGGGGGGCACTACGAGCAGTACTTC
TRBJ2-7 | 15 | TRBV4-1 | - | - | CASSQAEVSFYEQYF | TGCGCCAGCAGCCAAGCGGAGGTGTCCTTCTACGAGCAGTACTTC
TRBJ1-2 | 14 | TRBV7-3 | few | - | CASGGATDVGGYTF | TGTGCCAGCGGGGGGGCGACAGACGTCGGTGGCTACACCTTC
TRBJ2-1 | 16 | TRBV7-2 | many | TRBD2 | CASSLGGLAATNEQFF | TGTGCCAGCAGCTTAGGGGGACTAGCGGCAACCAATGAGCAGTTCTTC
TRBJ2-2 | 14 | TRBV11-3 | - | - | CASGQGVNTGELFF | TGTGCCAGCGGACAAGGGGTAAACACCGGGGAGCTGTTTTTT
TRBJ2-1 | 14 | TRBV30 | - | TRBD2 | CAWRLGLAYDEQFF | TGTGCCTGGAGATTAGGACTAGCGTACGATGAGCAGTTCTTC
TRBJ2-7 | 18 | TRBV5-1 | many | TRBD2 | CASSLYSSASGRLREQYF | TGCGCCAGCAGCTTGTATAGTTCGGCTAGCGGGAGACTCCGCGAGCAGTACTTC
TRBJ2-3 | 15 | TRBV2 | many | - | CASTASGLPNSVQYF | TGTGCCAGCACAGCCTCGGGACTGCCAAATAGTGTGCAGTATTTT